Listed below are T cell receptor beta chains from one sample, sequenced in a study of T cells in Graves' hyperthyroidism and ophthalmopathy. In TCRdb, the multiplex PCR reads were re-called with MiXCR into one record per CDR3 protein. The profile shows 300,000 to 400,000 distinct CDR3 sequences, around a sixth of them singletons. The sample consisted of blood. These receptors were obtained from a woman aged 45-65 years with Graves' hyperthyroidism. CDR3s include the opening cysteine and the closing phenylalanine or tryptophan. A D gene is named only where the DNA matches it firmly. Rows may omit the clone size; those that give it use once, few, many or a size class.

d_call: TRBD1; v_call: TRBV27; clone_size: -; j_call: TRBJ2-4; cdr3_nt: TGTGCCAGCAGTATGGGACAGGGGGCGAACATTCAGTACTTC; cdr3_aa: CASSMGQGANIQYF
d_call: TRBD2; v_call: TRBV14; clone_size: few; j_call: TRBJ2-1; cdr3_nt: TGTGCCAGCAGCCACACTAGCGAACCGACACAACCGCAGTTCTTC; cdr3_aa: CASSHTSEPTQPQFF
d_call: TRBD1; v_call: TRBV20-1; clone_size: -; j_call: TRBJ2-3; cdr3_nt: TGCAGTGCTAGCTCCCCCCTGGACAGGGGAGTAGAAGATACGCAGTATTTT; cdr3_aa: CSASSPLDRGVEDTQYF
d_call: TRBD2; v_call: TRBV5-1; clone_size: -; j_call: TRBJ2-2; cdr3_nt: TGCGCCAGCAGCTTACTAGCGCCTAACACCGGGGAGCTGTTTTTT; cdr3_aa: CASSLLAPNTGELFF
d_call: -; v_call: TRBV11-2; clone_size: many; j_call: TRBJ2-5; cdr3_nt: TGTGCCAGCAGCTTAAGACTCGGGGTAGCAGAGACCCAGTACTTC; cdr3_aa: CASSLRLGVAETQYF
d_call: TRBD2; v_call: TRBV11-2; clone_size: many; j_call: TRBJ2-7; cdr3_nt: TGTGCCAGCAGCTATAGTAGCGGGGCGGACGAGCAGTACTTC; cdr3_aa: CASSYSSGADEQYF
d_call: TRBD1; v_call: TRBV6-1; clone_size: -; j_call: TRBJ1-4; cdr3_nt: TGTGCCAGCAGTGAAGGACGGGACAGAGAGTTTTTT; cdr3_aa: CASSEGRDREFF
d_call: -; v_call: TRBV20-1; clone_size: few; j_call: TRBJ1-4; cdr3_nt: TGCAGTGCTAGAGATGCCGGGGATAATAATGAAAAACTGTTTTTT; cdr3_aa: CSARDAGDNNEKLFF
d_call: -; v_call: TRBV12-3/TRBV12-4; clone_size: many; j_call: TRBJ1-1; cdr3_nt: TGTGCCACCGGCGTCGCTGAAGCTTTCTTT; cdr3_aa: CATGVAEAFF
d_call: -; v_call: TRBV7-3; clone_size: many; j_call: TRBJ2-1; cdr3_nt: TGTGCCAGCAGCTTATACCGGACTGGGTACAATGAGCAGTTCTTC; cdr3_aa: CASSLYRTGYNEQFF
d_call: -; v_call: TRBV2; clone_size: many; j_call: TRBJ1-1; cdr3_nt: TGTGCCGGTGGGGCCGGGAGGCTCACTGAAGCTTTCTTT; cdr3_aa: CAGGAGRLTEAFF
d_call: -; v_call: TRBV27; clone_size: many; j_call: TRBJ1-2; cdr3_nt: TGTGCCAGCAGTTTGTCCGGGCGAGGCTACACCTTC; cdr3_aa: CASSLSGRGYTF
d_call: -; v_call: TRBV5-6; clone_size: -; j_call: TRBJ1-1; cdr3_nt: TGTGCCAGCAGCTTACTCCACACGGCGGGCACTGAAGCTTTCTTT; cdr3_aa: CASSLLHTAGTEAFF
d_call: -; v_call: TRBV2; clone_size: -; j_call: TRBJ1-3; cdr3_nt: TGTGCCAGCCCCAGGGCAGGGGACTCTGGAAACACCATATATTTT; cdr3_aa: CASPRAGDSGNTIYF
d_call: -; v_call: TRBV29-1; clone_size: few; j_call: TRBJ1-5; cdr3_nt: TGCAGCGCCGCAGTCTCATCAGCGGGGAATCAGCCCCAGCATTTT; cdr3_aa: CSAAVSSAGNQPQHF
d_call: -; v_call: TRBV6-1; clone_size: -; j_call: TRBJ2-6; cdr3_nt: TGTGCCAGCAGTGAAGCATATTCCGCCTCTGGGGCCAACGTCCTGACTTTC; cdr3_aa: CASSEAYSASGANVLTF
d_call: TRBD1; v_call: TRBV6-1; clone_size: -; j_call: TRBJ1-5; cdr3_nt: TGTGCCAGCAGTCCCTCGCAGGGGGCCTTGCAGCATTTT; cdr3_aa: CASSPSQGALQHF
d_call: -; v_call: TRBV10-3; clone_size: many; j_call: TRBJ2-5; cdr3_nt: TGTGCCATCAGCACAACCGGGACCCAAGAGACCCAGTACTTC; cdr3_aa: CAISTTGTQETQYF
d_call: TRBD1; v_call: TRBV11-2; clone_size: many; j_call: TRBJ1-2; cdr3_nt: TGTGCCAGCAGCTTAGATACGGGGACAGGGTTCGGCTACACCTTC; cdr3_aa: CASSLDTGTGFGYTF
d_call: -; v_call: TRBV19; clone_size: -; j_call: TRBJ1-1; cdr3_nt: TGTGCCAGTAGTCTTACACCGGCGACAGTGAACACTGAAGCTTTCTTT; cdr3_aa: CASSLTPATVNTEAFF
d_call: TRBD1; v_call: TRBV2; clone_size: many; j_call: TRBJ1-2; cdr3_nt: TGTGCCAGCGCGGGACAGGGTAACTATGGCTACACCTTC; cdr3_aa: CASAGQGNYGYTF
d_call: TRBD2; v_call: TRBV4-1; clone_size: -; j_call: TRBJ2-1; cdr3_nt: TGCGCCAGCAGCCAAGTCGGACTAGCGGGCAGGTCGGAGCAGTTCTTC; cdr3_aa: CASSQVGLAGRSEQFF
d_call: -; v_call: TRBV6-4; clone_size: -; j_call: TRBJ2-1; cdr3_nt: TGTGCCAGCAGTGACCTAGCAACCTACAATGAGCAGTTCTTC; cdr3_aa: CASSDLATYNEQFF
d_call: -; v_call: TRBV7-8; clone_size: many; j_call: TRBJ1-1; cdr3_nt: TGTGCCAGCAGCCCGATGAGGGATGAAGCTTTCTTT; cdr3_aa: CASSPMRDEAFF
d_call: -; v_call: TRBV10-3; clone_size: once; j_call: TRBJ1-2; cdr3_nt: TGTGCCAGCAGGAGGGGGACCGCCGTTAACTATGGCTACACCTTC; cdr3_aa: CASRRGTAVNYGYTF
d_call: TRBD2; v_call: TRBV30; clone_size: many; j_call: TRBJ2-3; cdr3_nt: TGTGCCTGGAGGCTAGCGGTAGGCACAGATACGCAGTATTTT; cdr3_aa: CAWRLAVGTDTQYF
d_call: -; v_call: TRBV12-3/TRBV12-4; clone_size: -; j_call: TRBJ2-1; cdr3_nt: TGTGCCAGCAGTTCGATACAGGATCGACGGGAGCAGTTCTTC; cdr3_aa: CASSSIQDRREQFF
d_call: TRBD1; v_call: TRBV28; clone_size: many; j_call: TRBJ1-1; cdr3_nt: TGTGCCAGCAGTTCCTTCCCGGGACAGGGGGCTATTGAAGCTTTCTTT; cdr3_aa: CASSSFPGQGAIEAFF
d_call: TRBD2; v_call: TRBV7-9; clone_size: many; j_call: TRBJ2-7; cdr3_nt: TGTGCCAGCAGCCCAAGTACTAGCGGGAGAGGTGGCGAGCAGTACTTC; cdr3_aa: CASSPSTSGRGGEQYF
d_call: TRBD1; v_call: TRBV28; clone_size: -; j_call: TRBJ2-7; cdr3_nt: TGTGCCAGCAGTTCCCGAGAACTACAGGGGGCTTACGAGCAGTACTTC; cdr3_aa: CASSSRELQGAYEQYF
d_call: TRBD1; v_call: TRBV7-2; clone_size: many; j_call: TRBJ2-1; cdr3_nt: TGTGCCAGCAGCAGACAGGGGGCCAGGGATGAGCAGTTCTTC; cdr3_aa: CASSRQGARDEQFF
d_call: -; v_call: TRBV27; clone_size: few; j_call: TRBJ2-7; cdr3_nt: TGTGCCAGCAGCGCTACCTCCTACGAGCAGTACTTC; cdr3_aa: CASSATSYEQYF